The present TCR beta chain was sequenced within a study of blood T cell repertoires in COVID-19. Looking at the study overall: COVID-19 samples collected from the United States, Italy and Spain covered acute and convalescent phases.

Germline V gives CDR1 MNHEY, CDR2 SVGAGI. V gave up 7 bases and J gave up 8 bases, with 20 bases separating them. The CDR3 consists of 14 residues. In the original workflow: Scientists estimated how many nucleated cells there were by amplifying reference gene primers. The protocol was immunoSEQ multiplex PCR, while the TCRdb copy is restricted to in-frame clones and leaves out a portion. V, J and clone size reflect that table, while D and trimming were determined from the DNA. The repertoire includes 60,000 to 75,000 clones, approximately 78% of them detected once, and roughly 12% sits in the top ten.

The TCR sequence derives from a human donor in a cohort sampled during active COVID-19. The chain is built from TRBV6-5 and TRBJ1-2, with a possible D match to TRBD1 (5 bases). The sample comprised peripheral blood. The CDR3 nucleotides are TGTGCCAGCATCTTCAACGGGGGGGTTGGCGGCTACACCTTC. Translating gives CASIFNGGVGGYTF.